This entry concerns a single T cell receptor (beta chain). This record belongs to a study of OX40 agonist ivuxolimab in advanced cancers. V lost 1 base, J lost 3 bases, and 4 bases stayed unmatched. The CDR3 contains 14 residues. The germline gives CDR1 SGHRS, CDR2 YFSETQ. The assay was immunoSEQ multiplex PCR, and TCRdb's table has in-frame clones only and misses some. The table shows under 20,000 clones, with 85% to 90% occurring only once. This TCR derives from an adult with an advanced solid tumor such as melanoma, head and neck, liver or kidney cancer. The chain combines TRBV5-1 with TRBJ2-7; 7 nucleotides line up with TRBD1. Sequencing used CD4+ or CD8+ T cells sorted from blood, obtained in a trial of the OX40 agonist ivuxolimab. CDR3 nucleotides: TGCGCCAGCAGCTTGACAGGGGCAGGCTACGAGCAGTACTTC. Protein product: CASSLTGAGYEQYF.